This TCR beta chain was captured in a study of CXCR3-negative and CXCR3-positive naive CD8 T cells. Germline V gene sequence: CDR1 LGHNA, CDR2 YNFKEQ. The CDR3 extends over 15 amino acids. In preparing the TRB cDNA libraries, 5' RACE with UMI labels was used. TCRdb reanalyzed the 5' RACE reads, giving one entry per CDR3 protein sequence and no DNA. The sample holds 43,000 or so distinct CDR3 sequences. Source material: naive CXCR3- CD8+ T cells from blood. Indicated subset: CD45RO-CCR7+CD27+CD95- naive CD8+ T cells lacking CXCR3 (TNR3-). This TCR derives from a human donor in good health. Some clones in this sample may be carry-over from other donors' samples. The chain combines TRBV4-2 with TRBJ2-7; TCRdb gives TRBD1 as the D gene, but with no DNA this cannot be confirmed. This CDR3 reads CASIAPSASSYEQYF.